These T cell receptor beta chains were read from a single sample in a study of shared clonotypes between healthy human individuals. TCRdb's copy holds only in-frame clones and misses some; the assay was immunoSEQ multiplex PCR. The sample has about 990,000 clones; around three quarters are singletons. The sequencing input was memory CD4+ T cells from PBMCs. These receptors came from a man aged 18 to 35 in good health. Some clones in this sample may be carry-over from other donors' samples. Both conserved end residues are part of each CDR3. Fields, in order: J gene, D gene, clone size, V gene, CDR3 DNA, CDR3 protein. The D gene is left open where the match is weak. Some rows have no size entry. The others give once, few or many, or a class for an expanded clone.

J: TRBJ2-1
D: -
size: -
V: TRBV29-1
DNA: TGCAGCGTTGAAGACCCGGGACGGAACAATGAGCAGTTCTTC
CDR3: CSVEDPGRNNEQFF

J: TRBJ2-2
D: -
size: -
V: TRBV5-4
DNA: TGTGCCAGCAGCTTGGATGGGTACACCGGGGAGCTGTTTTTT
CDR3: CASSLDGYTGELFF

J: TRBJ1-1
D: TRBD1
size: -
V: TRBV5-1
DNA: TGCGCCAGCAGCCTGAGACAGGGGAACACTGAAGCTTTCTTT
CDR3: CASSLRQGNTEAFF

J: TRBJ2-2
D: -
size: few
V: TRBV2
DNA: TGTGCCAGCAGTGAATTGTCGGCGAACACCGGGGAGCTGTTTTTT
CDR3: CASSELSANTGELFF

J: TRBJ2-1
D: TRBD2
size: -
V: TRBV7-3
DNA: TGTGCCAGCAGCTTCCCCGGGACTAGCAATGGGGATGAGCAGTTCTTC
CDR3: CASSFPGTSNGDEQFF

J: TRBJ2-3
D: TRBD2
size: -
V: TRBV18
DNA: TGTGCCAGCTCACCACCATCCAGCGGGAGTTTTGGTACGCAGTATTTT
CDR3: CASSPPSSGSFGTQYF

J: TRBJ2-7
D: TRBD2
size: few
V: TRBV5-8
DNA: TGTGCCAGCAGCCGGGCTGGCCTAGCGGGAGGGAGCTCCTACGAGCAGTACTTC
CDR3: CASSRAGLAGGSSYEQYF

J: TRBJ1-1
D: -
size: -
V: TRBV5-1
DNA: TGCGCCAGCAGCCCCGGGGTGGGCACTGAAGCTTTCTTT
CDR3: CASSPGVGTEAFF

J: TRBJ1-2
D: -
size: -
V: TRBV5-4
DNA: TGTGCCAGTAGAAGGGTCGGGGGGGGAGACTATGGCTACACCTTC
CDR3: CASRRVGGGDYGYTF

J: TRBJ1-5
D: -
size: -
V: TRBV29-1
DNA: TGCAGCGTTGAAGACTCCCACCGGGCCCGAAATCAGCCCCAGCATTTT
CDR3: CSVEDSHRARNQPQHF

J: TRBJ2-5
D: -
size: -
V: TRBV28
DNA: TGTGCCAGCAGTTTAGGACCGATGCAAGAGACCCAGTACTTC
CDR3: CASSLGPMQETQYF

J: TRBJ1-1
D: -
size: few
V: TRBV5-6
DNA: TGTGCCAGCAGTGAGTTATCGAGAACTGAAGCTTTCTTT
CDR3: CASSELSRTEAFF

J: TRBJ1-5
D: TRBD1
size: -
V: TRBV10-3
DNA: TGTGCCATCTGTCGCGGACAGGGGAATTTAGCCCAGCATTTT
CDR3: CAICRGQGNLAQHF

J: TRBJ2-3
D: TRBD2
size: -
V: TRBV7-6
DNA: TGTGCCAGCAGCTTGAACGGCCTAGCGGCAGATACGCAGTATTTT
CDR3: CASSLNGLAADTQYF

J: TRBJ2-2
D: -
size: -
V: TRBV6-6
DNA: TGTGCCAGCAGTTACTTTCCTAACACCGGGGAGCTGTTTTTT
CDR3: CASSYFPNTGELFF

J: TRBJ2-7
D: -
size: -
V: TRBV1
DNA: TGCACCAGCAGCCAAGAGAGGTGGGCGGGAGGGCCCTACGAGCAGTACTTC
CDR3: CTSSQERWAGGPYEQYF

J: TRBJ1-3
D: TRBD1
size: once
V: TRBV6-6
DNA: TGTGCCAGCAGTTACATTTTGACAGGGGCATGGAACACCATATATTTT
CDR3: CASSYILTGAWNTIYF

J: TRBJ2-3
D: -
size: -
V: TRBV20-1
DNA: TGCAGTGCTAGTTTGGGTGATACGCAGTATTTT
CDR3: CSASLGDTQYF

J: TRBJ2-3
D: -
size: -
V: TRBV18
DNA: TGTGCCAGCTCACCATCCCAGGGCGCAGATACGCAGTATTTT
CDR3: CASSPSQGADTQYF

J: TRBJ2-7
D: -
size: -
V: TRBV25-1
DNA: TGTGCCAGCAGTGAAGGGGGGTCAGGGGGTTCCTACGAGCAGTACTTC
CDR3: CASSEGGSGGSYEQYF

J: TRBJ2-3
D: -
size: -
V: TRBV9
DNA: TGTGCCAGCAGCGTAGACGGGAGGGGACAGCCGACAGATACGCAGTATTTT
CDR3: CASSVDGRGQPTDTQYF

J: TRBJ2-7
D: TRBD2
size: once
V: TRBV4-2
DNA: TGTGCCAGCAGCCTCGTACTAGCGGACCCCTACGAGCAGTACTTC
CDR3: CASSLVLADPYEQYF

J: TRBJ2-5
D: TRBD2
size: many
V: TRBV12-5
DNA: TGTGCTAGTGGACTGGGGACTAGCGGACAAGAGACCCAGTACTTC
CDR3: CASGLGTSGQETQYF

J: TRBJ1-3
D: TRBD1
size: -
V: TRBV30
DNA: TGTGCCTGGAGTCTAGGGACAGGGTCGCCTGGAAACACCATATATTTT
CDR3: CAWSLGTGSPGNTIYF

J: TRBJ1-2
D: -
size: once
V: TRBV5-1
DNA: TGCGCCAGCAGCGCCGGCGGGGCGCAAAGGTGGGGTCTTGGCTATGGCTACACCTTC
CDR3: CASSAGGAQRWGLGYGYTF

J: TRBJ1-5
D: TRBD1
size: -
V: TRBV4-2
DNA: TGTGCCAGCAGCCAACGTGACAGGGACAATCAGCCCCAGCATTTT
CDR3: CASSQRDRDNQPQHF

J: TRBJ1-5
D: -
size: -
V: TRBV4-1
DNA: TGCGCCAGCAGCCAAGATGGCAGAAATCAGCCCCAGCATTTT
CDR3: CASSQDGRNQPQHF

J: TRBJ2-1
D: TRBD1
size: -
V: TRBV5-6
DNA: TGTGCCAGCAGCTTAGACAGGGGAGCCTCCTACAATGAGCAGTTCTTC
CDR3: CASSLDRGASYNEQFF

J: TRBJ2-4
D: -
size: -
V: TRBV28
DNA: TGTGCCAGCAGTTTATCGGCGGGAGCCAAAAACATTCAGTACTTC
CDR3: CASSLSAGAKNIQYF

J: TRBJ2-3
D: -
size: many
V: TRBV2
DNA: TGTGCCAGCAGGCTATCTACACTCTCCACAGATACGCAGTATTTT
CDR3: CASRLSTLSTDTQYF

J: TRBJ2-6
D: -
size: -
V: TRBV6-5
DNA: TGTGCCAGCAGTTACTCCTCTGGGGCCAACGTCCTGACTTTC
CDR3: CASSYSSGANVLTF

J: TRBJ2-2
D: -
size: -
V: TRBV28
DNA: TGTGCCAGCAGTTCCCCTTTAGGGAGCCGAAACACCGGGGAGCTGTTTTTT
CDR3: CASSSPLGSRNTGELFF

J: TRBJ2-7
D: -
size: few
V: TRBV25-1
DNA: TGTGCCAGCAGTAAAACCGGTACCTACTCCTACGAGCAGTACTTC
CDR3: CASSKTGTYSYEQYF

J: TRBJ2-5
D: -
size: -
V: TRBV18
DNA: TGTGCCAGCTCACCGTCGAGTAGCGTGGAGACCCAGTACTTC
CDR3: CASSPSSSVETQYF

J: TRBJ2-5
D: TRBD1
size: -
V: TRBV7-2
DNA: TGTGCCAGCAGCTTAGGGTCTGGGACAGGGGGCCAAGAGACCCAGTACTTC
CDR3: CASSLGSGTGGQETQYF

J: TRBJ2-2
D: TRBD2
size: -
V: TRBV5-1
DNA: TGCGCCAGCAGCTGGGGGACTAGCGGCACCGGGGAGCTGTTTTTT
CDR3: CASSWGTSGTGELFF

J: TRBJ2-1
D: TRBD2
size: few
V: TRBV5-1
DNA: TGCGCCAGCAGCCCACGACTAGCGGGAGGGAGTGAGCAGTTCTTC
CDR3: CASSPRLAGGSEQFF